Here is one T cell receptor beta chain with its context. TCRdb re-called the 5' RACE reads and shows each CDR3 protein once, DNA omitted. With about 460,000 distinct CDR3 sequences in the sample, the ten largest clones hold roughly 1.4%. These data originate in a study of T cells expressing NK-cell markers. Per germline, CDR1 SGHRS and CDR2 YFSETQ. This CDR3 is 14 amino acids long. The receptor was derived from a woman in her forties or fifties in good health. The specimen was blood T cells: a sorted CD56 or NKG2C T cell subset, CD4+ or CD8+ T cells, or bulk PBMC T cells (not recorded which). This chain links TRBV5-1 with TRBJ2-1. CDR3 protein: CASSLGPINNEQFF.